This T cell receptor beta chain was identified in a study of vaccination effects on CD4 cells after COVID-19. Study context: Either the mRNA-1273 or the BNT162b2 vaccine was given to participants as two doses. Findings and caveats of the study: Clonal contraction was marked in infection- and vaccine-induced clones late after vaccination.

Only in-frame clones appear in the TCRdb table, and some are missing; sequencing was by immunoSEQ multiplex PCR. The table lists roughly 35,000 clones, about 70% of them singletons, with under 15% in the top ten. V was pared by 1 base and J by 11 bases, with 21 bases between. This CDR3 contains 17 residues. Germline lookup yields CDR1 KGHSH and CDR2 LQKENI. The ViraFEST assay expanded antigen-specific CD4+ T cells with viral peptide pools before sequencing. Cultured cells yielded isolated CD4+ T cells after around 9 days. Vaccinated participants had no history of SARS-CoV-2 infection and tested negative for nucleocapsid antibodies. PBMC cultures contained 1.5 million to 2 million cells per well, 8.5 to 10 IU/ml IL-2 and 10 ug/ml peptides. On day 3 and again on day 7, half the medium was replaced with IL-2 medium. On this clone: Its specificity is unknown.

This receptor was taken from a human donor who received a COVID-19 vaccine. Sequencing was performed on CD4+ T cells from PBMCs cultured with HCoV-OC43 spike peptides, taken before COVID-19 vaccination. As for subset: HCoV-OC43 spike overlapping peptide pool stimulation. The chain joins TRBV18 to TRBJ1-6; D call uncertain. CDR3 sequence reads: CASSPRVVRGYTTPLHF. CDR3 nucleotide sequence: TGTGCCAGCTCACCACGTGTGGTTAGAGGGTATACGACACCCCTCCACTTT.